This TCR beta chain was captured in a study of blood T cells in healthy people across ages. This clonotype turned up a few times. There are 16 residues in the CDR3. Germline V CDR1 and CDR2: SEHNR, FQNEAQ (reference sequence). The germline V and J ends were trimmed by 0 bases and 8 bases, with 17 bases remaining between them. The second PCR ran roughly 7 to 11 cycles with a sample-barcoded 5' primer and J-beta primers. TCRdb re-derived calls from the 5' RACE reads in MiXCR, one entry per CDR3 protein. The table has hundreds of thousands of distinct CDR3 sequences, less than 70% seen once. The sample was blood. The source of this sequence is an elderly man in good health. The chain is built from TRBV7-9 and TRBJ2-1; D is unresolved. The CDR3 DNA sequence: TGTGCCAGCAGCTTAGCGTACGGGCTAGAGTTCGATGAGCAGTTCTTC. Translation: CASSLAYGLEFDEQFF.